A selection of T cell receptor beta chains follows, all from one sample in a study of T-cell memory formation after mild COVID-19. MiXCR, run by TCRdb on the 5' RACE reads, gives a single entry per CDR3 protein. The sample lists about 400,000 distinct CDR3 sequences; around 22% were seen once. Sample: PBMCs or a T cell subset sorted from them (not recorded which). All receptors come from an adult woman who had mild COVID-19 (a few samples of this study predate the infection). Cell type and time point are not known. Both conserved end residues are part of each CDR3. Fields, in order: V gene, J gene, CDR3 length, CDR3 protein.

v_call: TRBV7-9
j_call: TRBJ2-1
cdr3_length: 16
cdr3_aa: CASSHPGSGIDGEQFF

v_call: TRBV10-3
j_call: TRBJ2-1
cdr3_length: 16
cdr3_aa: CAISPGEGPTYNEQFF

v_call: TRBV20-1
j_call: TRBJ2-5
cdr3_length: 14
cdr3_aa: CSAIAGGPRETQYF

v_call: TRBV27
j_call: TRBJ2-2
cdr3_length: 15
cdr3_aa: CASSNDRGIIGELFF

v_call: TRBV3-1
j_call: TRBJ1-2
cdr3_length: 16
cdr3_aa: CASTPRTGTTFYGYTF

v_call: TRBV29-1
j_call: TRBJ2-2
cdr3_length: 10
cdr3_aa: CSVLIGELFF

v_call: TRBV7-3
j_call: TRBJ1-5
cdr3_length: 13
cdr3_aa: CASTSDSNQPQHF

v_call: TRBV6-5
j_call: TRBJ2-7
cdr3_length: 15
cdr3_aa: CASSYGQGNTYEQYF

v_call: TRBV4-1
j_call: TRBJ2-7
cdr3_length: 15
cdr3_aa: CASSLRQGTSYEQYF

v_call: TRBV20-1
j_call: TRBJ2-3
cdr3_length: 15
cdr3_aa: CSAPDLTWYTDTQYF

v_call: TRBV4-1
j_call: TRBJ2-7
cdr3_length: 13
cdr3_aa: CASSQRELGEQYF